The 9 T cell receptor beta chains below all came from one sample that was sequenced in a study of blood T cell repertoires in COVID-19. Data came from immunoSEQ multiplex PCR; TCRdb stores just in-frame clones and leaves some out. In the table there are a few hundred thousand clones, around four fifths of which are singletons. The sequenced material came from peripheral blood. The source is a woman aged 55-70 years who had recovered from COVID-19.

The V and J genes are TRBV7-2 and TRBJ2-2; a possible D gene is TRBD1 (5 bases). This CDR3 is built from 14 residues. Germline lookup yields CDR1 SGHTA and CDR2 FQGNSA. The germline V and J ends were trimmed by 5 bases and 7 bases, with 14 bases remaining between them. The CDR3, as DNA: TGTGCCAGCAGCAAAGGGGCCCAACTCGGGGAGCTGTTTTTT. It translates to CASSKGAQLGELFF.

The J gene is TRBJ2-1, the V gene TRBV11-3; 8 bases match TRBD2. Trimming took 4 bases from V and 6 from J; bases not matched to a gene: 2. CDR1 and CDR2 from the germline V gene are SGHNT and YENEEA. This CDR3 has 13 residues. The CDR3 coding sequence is TGTGCCAGCAGCTCCGGGGGGGCCAATGAGCAGTTCTTC. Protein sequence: CASSSGGANEQFF.

CDR3 region: CASSWGQENTEAFF. The CDR3, as DNA: TGTGCCAGCAGCTGGGGACAGGAGAACACTGAAGCTTTCTTT. This chain uses TRBV5-4 with TRBJ1-1, with TRBD1 identical over 8 bases. The CDR3 is made up of 14 amino acids. Germline lookup yields CDR1 SGHNT and CDR2 YYREEE (reference sequence). V lost 3 bases to trimming and J lost 1 base; unmatched junction nucleotides: 2.

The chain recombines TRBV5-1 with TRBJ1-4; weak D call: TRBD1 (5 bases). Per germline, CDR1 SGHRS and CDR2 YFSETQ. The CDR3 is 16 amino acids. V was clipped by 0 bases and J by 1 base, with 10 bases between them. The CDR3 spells CASSLVTGITNEKLFF. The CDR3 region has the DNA TGCGCCAGCAGCTTGGTCACAGGCATAACTAATGAAAAACTGTTTTTT.

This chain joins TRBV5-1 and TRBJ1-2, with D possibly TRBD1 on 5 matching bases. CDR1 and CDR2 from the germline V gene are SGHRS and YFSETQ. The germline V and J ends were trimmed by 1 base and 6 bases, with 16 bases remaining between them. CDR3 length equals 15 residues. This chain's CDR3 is CASSLPEGPGDGYTF. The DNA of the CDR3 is TGCGCCAGCAGCTTGCCGGAGGGGCCGGGCGATGGCTACACCTTC. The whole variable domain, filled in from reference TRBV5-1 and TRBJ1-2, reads KAGVTQTPRYLIKTRGQQVTLSCSPISGHRSVSWYQQTPGQGLQFLFEYFSETQRNKGNFPGRFSGRQFSNSRSEMNVSTLELGDSALYLCASSLPEGPGDGYTFGSGTRLTVV.

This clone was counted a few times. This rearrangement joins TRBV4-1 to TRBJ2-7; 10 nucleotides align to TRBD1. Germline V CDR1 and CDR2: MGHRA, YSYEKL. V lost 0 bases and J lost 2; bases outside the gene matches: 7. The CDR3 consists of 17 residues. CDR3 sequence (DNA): TGCGCCAGCAGCCAAGATACGGGACAGGGGATTCCCTACGAGCAGTACTTC. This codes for CASSQDTGQGIPYEQYF.

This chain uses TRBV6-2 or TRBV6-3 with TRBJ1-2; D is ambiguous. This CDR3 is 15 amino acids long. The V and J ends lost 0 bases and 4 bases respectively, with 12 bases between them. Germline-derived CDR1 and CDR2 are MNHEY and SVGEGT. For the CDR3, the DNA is TGTGCCAGCAGTTACTCGATAGAGCAAAGCTATGGCTACACCTTC. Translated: CASSYSIEQSYGYTF.

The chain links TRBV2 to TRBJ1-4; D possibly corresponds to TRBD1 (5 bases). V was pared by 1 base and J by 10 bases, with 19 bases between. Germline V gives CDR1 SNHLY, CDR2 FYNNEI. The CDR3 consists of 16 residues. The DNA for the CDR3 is TGTGCCAGCAGTGAAGGTCTGGGCAGGGAAGGCGCAAAACTGTTTTTT. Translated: CASSEGLGREGAKLFF.

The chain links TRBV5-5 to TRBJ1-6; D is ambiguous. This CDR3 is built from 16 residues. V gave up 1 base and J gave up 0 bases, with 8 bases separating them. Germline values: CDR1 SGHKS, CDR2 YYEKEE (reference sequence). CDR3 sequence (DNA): TGTGCCAGCAGCTTGTTGGGGAGCTCCTATAATTCACCCCTCCACTTT. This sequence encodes CASSLLGSSYNSPLHF.